The 13 T cell receptor beta chains in this list originate from one sample, sequenced in a study of tissue T cells after allogeneic stem cell transplantation. Repertoires were generated with immunoSEQ multiplex PCR, while TCRdb's copy carries only in-frame clones and drops some. Here the sample spans just over 25,000 clones, less than 95% being singletons. This material consisted of blood, taken before transplantation. These TCRs come from a male donor older than 55 who later had graft-versus-host disease after an allogeneic stem cell transplant.

This clone was counted a single time. The chain has TRBV5-4 and TRBJ2-1; 11 bases are a match to TRBD2. With 0 bases clipped from V and 2 bases from J, the junction kept 1 base outside the gene matches. The CDR3 runs to 16 residues. Germline loops: CDR1 SGHNT, CDR2 YYREEE (reference sequence). The CDR3 sequence is CASSLGSGGAYNEQFF. CDR3 coding DNA: TGTGCCAGCAGCTTGGGTAGCGGGGGGGCCTACAATGAGCAGTTCTTC.

J is TRBJ1-2 and V is TRBV19; D is uncertain. Germline V gene sequence: CDR1 LNHDA, CDR2 SQIVND (reference sequence). This CDR3 has 13 residues. Between the trimmed V and J ends, which lost 5 bases and 3 bases, there was a span of 10 bases. CDR3 residues: CASSLRGDYGYTF. The CDR3 bases are TGTGCCAGTAGTCTTCGGGGAGACTATGGCTACACCTTC.

The V call is TRBV19, the J call TRBJ2-1; 14 bases are a match to TRBD2. The CDR3 covers 18 residues. The J segment lost 9 bases and the V segment lost 3 bases, leaving 13 bases of the junction unmatched. Germline CDR1 LNHDA, CDR2 SQIVND (reference sequence). CDR3 coding DNA: TGTGCCAGTAGTATGCATCTTCAGACTAGCGGGAGGGCCCCTGAGCAGTTCTTC. Amino acid sequence: CASSMHLQTSGRAPEQFF.

This clone appeared a few times. The V and J genes are TRBV28 and TRBJ1-5, with a weak D call TRBD1 (6 bases). The CDR3 totals 14 residues. V lost 6 bases to trimming and J lost 6 bases, with 15 bases between them. In germline, CDR1 is MDHEN, CDR2 SYDVKM. The CDR3, as DNA: TGTGCCAGCAGCTCCGGGACACCGACTCAGCCCCAGCATTTT. The encoded protein is CASSSGTPTQPQHF.

The chain combines TRBV24-1 with TRBJ2-5; the match to TRBD1 covers 11 bases. With V trimmed by 2 bases and J by 1 base, 5 bases remained unmatched. CDR3 length equals 17 residues. Germline values: CDR1 KGHDR, CDR2 SFDVKD. The CDR3 DNA sequence: TGTGCCACCAGTGATTGGAGGGGACAGGGGGGCCAAGAGACCCAGTACTTC. This sequence encodes CATSDWRGQGGQETQYF.

The chain joins TRBV19 to TRBJ2-6; D not resolved. Germline V gene data show CDR1 as LNHDA and CDR2 as SQIVND (reference sequence). The CDR3 spans 15 residues. Trimming pared 7 bases from V and 4 bases from J, leaving 14 bases between. The CDR3 spells CASTPYPRGANVLTF. CDR3 bases: TGTGCCAGTACTCCCTACCCGAGGGGGGCCAACGTCCTGACTTTC.

V gene TRBV6-5 combines with J gene TRBJ2-1; the match to TRBD2 covers 10 bases. CDR1 is MNHEY, CDR2 SVGAGI, per germline. The CDR3 spans 15 residues. V dropped 6 bases and J dropped 2; count of bases not matched to a gene: 4. This chain's CDR3 is CASSILAGTYNEQFF. For the CDR3, the DNA is TGTGCCAGCAGCATACTAGCGGGGACCTACAATGAGCAGTTCTTC.

Only one count was recorded for this clone. This rearrangement joins TRBV18 to TRBJ1-1; D is possibly TRBD1 (6 bases). CDR3 length: 14 residues. V was trimmed by 3 bases and J by 7 bases, leaving 15 bases between them. Germline CDR1 is KGHSH and CDR2 is LQKENI. This CDR3 is CASSPGTSFGEAFF. The CDR3 DNA reads TGTGCCAGCTCACCCGGGACAAGTTTTGGTGAAGCTTTCTTT.

The chain couples TRBV5-1 to TRBJ1-1; 10 bases are a match to TRBD1. V lost 3 bases to trimming and J lost 4 bases; unmatched junction nucleotides: 3. Germline V gives CDR1 SGHRS, CDR2 YFSETQ. The CDR3 runs to 14 residues. The CDR3 is CASSWGQGSTEAFF. The CDR3 DNA is TGCGCCAGCAGCTGGGGACAGGGGAGCACTGAAGCTTTCTTT.

This clone occurred once. V and J are TRBV7-8 and TRBJ2-7, with 12 bases matching TRBD2. This CDR3 is 14 amino acids long. V shed 3 bases, J shed 3 bases, and the junction held 0 bases outside the gene matches. Germline assignment: CDR1 SGHVS and CDR2 FQNEAQ. The CDR3 protein is CASSLTSGSYEQYF. DNA of the CDR3: TGTGCCAGCAGCTTGACTAGCGGGAGCTACGAGCAGTACTTC. The variable domain in full, with the rest retrieved from reference TRBV7-8 and TRBJ2-7, is GAGVSQSPRYKVAKRGQDVALRCDPISGHVSLFWYQQALGQGPEFLTYFQNEAQLDKSGLPSDRFFAERPEGSVSTLKIQRTQQEDSAVYLCASSLTSGSYEQYFGPGTRLTVT.

CDR3 in amino acids: CTSSQDIRGNTEAFF. The CDR3 bases are TGCACCAGCAGCCAAGATATAAGAGGGAACACTGAAGCTTTCTTT. This chain joins TRBV1 and TRBJ1-1. TRBV1 is marked as a pseudogene. This CDR3 region has 15 residues.

The V and J genes are TRBV5-1 and TRBJ1-5, with 9 bases lining up with TRBD1. There are 15 residues in the CDR3. Germline V CDR1 and CDR2: SGHRS, YFSETQ. V trimming: 0 bases; J trimming: 8 bases; junction bases outside the gene matches: 6. Written as DNA, the CDR3 is TGCGCCAGCAGCTTGGACCCTACAGGGGGCAAGCCCCAGCATTTT. It encodes CASSLDPTGGKPQHF.

The V and J genes are TRBV21-1 and TRBJ2-2; TRBD1 is the table's D call, not checked against the DNA. TRBV21-1 has pseudogene status. The CDR3 has 20 amino acids. The CDR3 region is CASSALRRWTGLSYTGELFF. CDR3 coding DNA: TGTGCCAGCAGCGCCCTACGCCGGTGGACAGGCCTCTCGTACACCGGGGAGCTGTTTTTT.